Shown below are 14 T cell receptor beta chains from a single sample sequenced in a study of control samples from healthy donors and cancer patients. The assay was immunoSEQ multiplex PCR, and TCRdb's table has in-frame clones only and misses some. Here the sample spans some 150,000 clones, less than 95% being singletons. Source material: blood. The receptors originated from a man aged 18 to 30 in good health.

The rearrangement joins TRBV6-2 or TRBV6-3 to TRBJ1-1; D gene unclear. V gave up 2 bases and J gave up 0 bases, with 1 base separating them. The CDR3 loop spans 12 amino acids. Germline V CDR1 and CDR2: MNHEY, SVGEGT. In DNA form, the CDR3 reads TGTGCCAGCAGTTACATGAACACTGAAGCTTTCTTT. It is translated as CASSYMNTEAFF.

This clone was counted a few times. This chain joins TRBV7-2 and TRBJ2-5; no reliable D call. V was cut by 5 bases and J by 5 bases, with 9 bases left in between. Germline assignment: CDR1 SGHTA and CDR2 FQGNSA. The CDR3 is 12 amino acids. CDR3 sequence: CASSLFAETQYF. In DNA, the CDR3 is TGTGCCAGCAGCCTGTTCGCGGAGACCCAGTACTTC. Looking up the rest from reference TRBV7-2 and TRBJ2-5 gives the full variable domain: GAGVSQSPSNKVTEKGKDVELRCDPISGHTALYWYRQSLGQGLEFLIYFQGNSAPDKSGLPSDRFSAERTGGSVSTLTIQRTQQEDSAVYLCASSLFAETQYFGPGTRLLVL.

The chain joins TRBV14 to TRBJ1-1; D remains unclear. Germline loops: CDR1 SGHDN, CDR2 FVKESK. The CDR3 spans 15 residues. Between the trimmed V and J ends, which lost 2 bases and 5 bases, there was a span of 15 bases. This CDR3 is CASSQFFGYQTEAFF. The CDR3 nucleotides are TGTGCCAGCAGCCAATTTTTCGGTTACCAGACTGAAGCTTTCTTT.

The chain recombines TRBV6-1 with TRBJ2-7; 12 bases are shared with TRBD1. The length of the CDR3 is 18 residues. Trimming took 4 bases from V and 3 from J; bases not matched to a gene: 13. CDR1 and CDR2 (germline): MNHNS, SASEGT. The DNA for the CDR3 is TGTGCCAGCAGTGGTCGGTTATTAGGGACAGGGGGCCTCTACGAGCAGTACTTC. Encoded protein: CASSGRLLGTGGLYEQYF.

The table lists this clone with a count of one. The chain combines TRBV11-2 with TRBJ2-3; 8 bases are shared with TRBD2. V was pared by 1 base and J by 1 base, with 4 bases of the junction left unmatched. Looked up from germline, CDR1 is SGHAT and CDR2 is FQNNGV. The CDR3 length is 16 residues. CDR3 region: CASSLAISGGTDTQYF. CDR3 nucleotide sequence: TGTGCCAGCAGCTTAGCTATTAGCGGGGGCACAGATACGCAGTATTTT.

The rearrangement uses TRBV28 and TRBJ1-5, with D possibly being TRBD1 (6 bases). The V end lost 8 bases, the J end lost 6 bases, and 11 bases lay between the germline ends. CDR1 is MDHEN, CDR2 SYDVKM, per germline. The CDR3 totals 12 residues. The chain's CDR3 is CASSTGSQPQHF. The CDR3 nucleotides are TGTGCCAGCTCGACAGGATCTCAGCCCCAGCATTTT. The complete variable domain, with remaining parts taken from reference TRBV28 and TRBJ1-5, reads DVKVTQSSRYLVKRTGEKVFLECVQDMDHENMFWYRQDPGLGLRLIYFSYDVKMKEKGDIPEGYSVSREKKERFSLILESASTNQTSMYLCASSTGSQPQHFGDGTRLSIL.

The chain links TRBV3-1 (or the pseudogene TRBV3-2) to TRBJ1-2, with D possibly TRBD1 on 6 matching bases. The V gene's germline CDR1 is LGHDT and CDR2 YNNKEL (reference sequence). V was clipped by 3 bases and J by 7 bases, with 12 bases between them. There are 13 residues in the CDR3. The CDR3 DNA reads as TGTGCCAGCAGCCAGCTACAGGGATCTGGCTACACCTTC. It codes for CASSQLQGSGYTF.

This sequence joins TRBV7-2 and TRBJ2-7; D might be TRBD1 (5 bases). Germline V gene lookup returns CDR1 SGHTA and CDR2 FQGNSA. The CDR3 extends over 15 amino acids. Deletions cut 1 base from V and 0 bases from J, with 10 bases between. The CDR3 region has the DNA TGTGCCAGCAGCTTAGTGGCAGGGCTCTCCTACGAGCAGTACTTC. This encodes CASSLVAGLSYEQYF.

The genes are TRBV15 and TRBJ1-2; a weak D match, TRBD1 (6 bases). This CDR3 comprises 18 residues. V lost 0 bases to trimming and J lost 7 bases, with 24 bases between them. CDR1 and CDR2 (germline): LNHNV, YYDKDF (reference sequence). The DNA of the CDR3 is TGTGCCACCAGCAGAGATAAATGGCGGGCAGGGGATGAGGGTGGCTACACCTTC. Translating gives CATSRDKWRAGDEGGYTF.

The CDR3 sequence: CASSDDFTDLRKYF. The CDR3 region has the DNA TGTGCCAGCAGTGATGATTTTACGGACCTAAGAAAGTACTTC. The rearrangement uses TRBV6-4 and TRBJ2-5; D call uncertain. Trimming left V 3 bases short and J 12 bases short, with 20 bases between. Germline loops: CDR1 MRHNA, CDR2 SNTAGT. The CDR3 consists of 14 residues.

The rearrangement joins TRBV29-1 to TRBJ1-5; the D is unclear. The germline CDR1 and CDR2 sequences are SQVTM and ANQGSEA. Trimming took off 0 bases at V and 4 bases at J, with 16 bases between the two ends. This CDR3 comprises 16 residues. CDR3 residues: CSVEDSGSFPNQPQHF. The CDR3 DNA reads as TGCAGCGTTGAAGATTCCGGGTCCTTCCCTAATCAGCCCCAGCATTTT.

The chain is built from TRBV27 and TRBJ1-1, with a weak D call TRBD1 (6 bases). This CDR3 contains 16 residues. Trimming took 0 bases from V and 0 from J, leaving 11 bases between them. Germline loops: CDR1 MNHEY, CDR2 SMNVEV (reference sequence). CDR3 residues: CASSLSSGGVNTEAFF. As DNA, the CDR3 is TGTGCCAGCAGTTTATCGAGTGGGGGCGTGAACACTGAAGCTTTCTTT.

V gene TRBV4-3 combines with J gene TRBJ2-3; D might be TRBD2 (5 bases). Between the trimmed V and J ends, which lost 1 base and 6 bases, there was a span of 14 bases. The germline CDR1 and CDR2 sequences are LGHNA and YSLEER. This CDR3 is built from 15 residues. DNA for the CDR3: TGCGCCAGCAGCCAAGTTGTGAGGGTCTGGGATACGCAGTATTTT. The encoded protein is CASSQVVRVWDTQYF.

The rearrangement joins TRBV7-9 to TRBJ1-1; D is undetermined. CDR3 length: 14 residues. Per germline, CDR1 SEHNR and CDR2 FQNEAQ (reference sequence). Trimming stripped 1 base from V and 3 bases from J, with 9 bases between. CDR3 DNA: TGTGCCAGCAGCTTAGACTGGATCGACACTGAAGCTTTCTTT. It translates to CASSLDWIDTEAFF.